The clone carrying this TCR beta chain was picked up a small number of times. The source of the sample is a study of T-cell memory formation after mild COVID-19. Study as a whole: TCR clusters were mostly donor specific.

Constant-segment-primed 5'RACE gave TCR alpha and TCR beta cDNA libraries with sample barcodes and UMIs. TCRdb recomputed calls from the 5' RACE reads with MiXCR, one row per CDR3 protein. The table has some 86,000 distinct CDR3 sequences, around a quarter seen once. With 3 bases clipped from V and 5 bases from J, the junction kept 6 bases outside the gene matches. In germline, CDR1 is LGHNA, CDR2 YSLEER. The CDR3 has 16 residues. V usage is TRBV4-3 and J usage is TRBJ2-1; 11 nucleotides line up with TRBD2. The material sequenced was PBMCs or a T cell subset sorted from them (not recorded which). This TCR came from a man aged 18 to 35 who had mild COVID-19 (a few samples of this study predate the infection). Cell type and time point are not known. CDR3 nucleotide sequence: TGCGCCAGCAGCCAGAGCCTAGCGGGGGGTGACAATGAGCAGTTCTTC. Its protein is CASSQSLAGGDNEQFF.